This TCR beta chain was identified in a study of low-dose radiotherapy and immunotherapy resistance in tumors. Study-level background: Ipilimumab 1 mg/kg every six weeks, together with nivolumab 240 mg every two weeks, was given intravenously to patients.

The time point here: after trial treatment. Treatment meaning: LDRT plus nivolumab, ipilimumab, low-dose cyclophosphamide and aspirin (RACIN trial). Treatment of the donors consisted of nivolumab and ipilimumab (plus aspirin, low-dose cyclophosphamide and low-dose radiotherapy). This CDR3 has 13 residues. V gave up 0 bases and J gave up 6 bases, with 6 bases separating them. The germline V gene encodes CDR1 ENHRY and CDR2 SYGVKD. First-strand cDNA relied on TRAV- and TRBV-specific primers spanning alpha and beta chains. The TCRs were subjected to amplification over approximately 18 PCR cycles employing a constant-region primer in conjunction with a V-primer adapter. In vitro transcription served to amplify the mRNA that had been isolated. TCRdb independently ran MiXCR on the reads; one entry per CDR3 protein. Here the sample spans approximately 45,000 distinct CDR3 sequences, around a quarter being singletons.

This clonotype appeared many times. The input for sequencing was PBMCs, taken after low-dose radiotherapy plus immunotherapy. V and J are TRBV10-3 and TRBJ2-4; D is unclear. This sequence originates from a male donor with prostate cancer. The CDR3 bases are TGTGCCATCAGTGAGTCAACGGGAAACATTCAGTACTTC. Its translation is CAISESTGNIQYF.